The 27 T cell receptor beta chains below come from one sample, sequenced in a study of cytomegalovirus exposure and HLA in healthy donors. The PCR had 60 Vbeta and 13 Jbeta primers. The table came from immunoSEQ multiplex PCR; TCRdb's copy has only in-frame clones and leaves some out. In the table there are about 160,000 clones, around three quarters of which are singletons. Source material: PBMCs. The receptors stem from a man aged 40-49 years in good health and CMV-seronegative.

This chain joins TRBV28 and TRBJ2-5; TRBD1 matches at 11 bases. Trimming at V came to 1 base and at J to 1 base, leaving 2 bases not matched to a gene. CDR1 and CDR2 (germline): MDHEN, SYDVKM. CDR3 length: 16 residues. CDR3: CASSLLGTGGQETQYF. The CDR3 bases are TGTGCCAGCAGTTTATTAGGGACAGGGGGCCAAGAGACCCAGTACTTC.

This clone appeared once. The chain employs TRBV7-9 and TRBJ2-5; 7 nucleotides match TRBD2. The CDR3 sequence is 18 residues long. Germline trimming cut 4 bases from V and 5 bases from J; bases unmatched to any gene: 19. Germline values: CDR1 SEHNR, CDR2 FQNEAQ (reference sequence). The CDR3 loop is CASSSLSSEGGNSETQYF. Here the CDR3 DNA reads TGTGCCAGCAGCTCCCTCTCGTCCGAGGGAGGGAATAGTGAGACCCAGTACTTC. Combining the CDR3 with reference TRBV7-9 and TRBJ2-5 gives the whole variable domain DTGVSQNPRHKITKRGQNVTFRCDPISEHNRLYWYRQTLGQGPEFLTYFQNEAQLEKSRLLSDRFSAERPKGSFSTLEIQRTEQGDSAMYLCASSSLSSEGGNSETQYFGPGTRLLVL.

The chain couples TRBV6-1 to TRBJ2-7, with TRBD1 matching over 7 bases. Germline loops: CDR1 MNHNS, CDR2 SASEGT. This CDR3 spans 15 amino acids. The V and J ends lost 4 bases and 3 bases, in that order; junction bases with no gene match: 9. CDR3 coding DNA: TGTGCCAGCAGTGTGGGAGACAGGGAGTTCTACGAGCAGTACTTC. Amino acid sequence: CASSVGDREFYEQYF.

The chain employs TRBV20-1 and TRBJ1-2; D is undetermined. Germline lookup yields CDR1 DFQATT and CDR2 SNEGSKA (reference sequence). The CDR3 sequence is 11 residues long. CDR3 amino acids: CSVEEAYGYTF. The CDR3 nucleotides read TGCTCTGTTGAGGAGGCCTATGGCTACACCTTC.

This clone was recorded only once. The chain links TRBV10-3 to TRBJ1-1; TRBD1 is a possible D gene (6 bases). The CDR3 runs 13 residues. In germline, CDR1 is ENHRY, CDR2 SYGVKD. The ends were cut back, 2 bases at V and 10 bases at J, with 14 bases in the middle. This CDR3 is CAISEPGTMGAFF. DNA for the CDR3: TGTGCCATCAGTGAGCCGGGGACAATGGGAGCTTTCTTT.

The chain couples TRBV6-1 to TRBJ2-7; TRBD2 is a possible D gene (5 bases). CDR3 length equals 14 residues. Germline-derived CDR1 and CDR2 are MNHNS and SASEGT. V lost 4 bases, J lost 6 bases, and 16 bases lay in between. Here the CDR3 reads CASSVNNYGIEQYF. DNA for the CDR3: TGTGCCAGCAGTGTAAATAACTACGGGATCGAGCAGTACTTC.

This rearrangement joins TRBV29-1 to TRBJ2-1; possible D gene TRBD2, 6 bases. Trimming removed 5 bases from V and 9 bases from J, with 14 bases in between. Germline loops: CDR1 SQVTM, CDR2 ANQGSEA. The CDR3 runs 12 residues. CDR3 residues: CSVTSTFLEQFF. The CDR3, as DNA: TGCAGCGTTACTAGCACCTTCCTTGAGCAGTTCTTC.

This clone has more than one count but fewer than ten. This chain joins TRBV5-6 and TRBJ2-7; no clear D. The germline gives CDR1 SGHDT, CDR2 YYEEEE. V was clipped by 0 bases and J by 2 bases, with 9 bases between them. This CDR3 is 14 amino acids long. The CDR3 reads CASSLVSVTYEQYF. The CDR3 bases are TGTGCCAGCAGCTTGGTATCAGTTACCTACGAGCAGTACTTC. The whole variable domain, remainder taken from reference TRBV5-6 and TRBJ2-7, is DAGVTQSPTHLIKTRGQQVTLRCSPKSGHDTVSWYQQALGQGPQFIFQYYEEEERQRGNFPDRFSGHQFPNYSSELNVNALLLGDSALYLCASSLVSVTYEQYFGPGTRLTVT.

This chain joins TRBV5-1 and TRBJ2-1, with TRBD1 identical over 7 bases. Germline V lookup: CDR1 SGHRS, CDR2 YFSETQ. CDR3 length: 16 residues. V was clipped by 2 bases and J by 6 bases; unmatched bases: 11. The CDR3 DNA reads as TGCGCCAGCAGCTTATCGGGACAGAATGCCCTCAATGAGCAGTTCTTC. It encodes CASSLSGQNALNEQFF.

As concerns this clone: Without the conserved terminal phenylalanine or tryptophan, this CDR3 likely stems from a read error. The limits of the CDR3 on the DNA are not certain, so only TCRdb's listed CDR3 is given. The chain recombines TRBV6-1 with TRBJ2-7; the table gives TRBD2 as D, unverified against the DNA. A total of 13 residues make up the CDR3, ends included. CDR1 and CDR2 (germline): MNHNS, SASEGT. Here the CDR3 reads CASSEVNIGSPQL.

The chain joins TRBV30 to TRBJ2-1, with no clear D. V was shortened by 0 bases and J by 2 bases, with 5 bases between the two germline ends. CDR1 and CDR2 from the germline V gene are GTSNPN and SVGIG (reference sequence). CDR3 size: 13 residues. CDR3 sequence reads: CAWSVLAYNEQFF. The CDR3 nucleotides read TGTGCCTGGAGTGTACTGGCCTACAATGAGCAGTTCTTC.

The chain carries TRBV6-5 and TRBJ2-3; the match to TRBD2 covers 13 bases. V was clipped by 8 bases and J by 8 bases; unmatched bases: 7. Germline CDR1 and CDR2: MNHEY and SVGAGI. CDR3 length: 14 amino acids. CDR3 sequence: CASLRTSGSGTQYF. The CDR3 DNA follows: TGTGCCAGCCTCAGGACTAGCGGGAGCGGTACGCAGTATTTT.

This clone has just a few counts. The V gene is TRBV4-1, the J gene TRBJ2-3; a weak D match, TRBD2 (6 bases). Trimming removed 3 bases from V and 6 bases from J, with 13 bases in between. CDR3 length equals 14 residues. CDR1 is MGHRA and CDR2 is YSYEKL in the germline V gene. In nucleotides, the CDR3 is TGCGCCAGCAGCCAGGGGACTCCGTTTGATACGCAGTATTTT. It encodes CASSQGTPFDTQYF.

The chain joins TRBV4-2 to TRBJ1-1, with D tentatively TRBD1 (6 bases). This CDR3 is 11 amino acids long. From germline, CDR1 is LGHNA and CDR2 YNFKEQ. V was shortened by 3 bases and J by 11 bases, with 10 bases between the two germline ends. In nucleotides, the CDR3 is TGTGCCAGCAGCCAGGGGGCGAGGGCTTTCTTT. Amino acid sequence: CASSQGARAFF.

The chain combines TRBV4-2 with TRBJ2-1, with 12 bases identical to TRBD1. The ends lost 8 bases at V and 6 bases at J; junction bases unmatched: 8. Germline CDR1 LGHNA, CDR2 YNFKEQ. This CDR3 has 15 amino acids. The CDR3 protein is CASGTRDRGPNEQFF. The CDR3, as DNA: TGTGCCAGCGGAACCCGGGACAGGGGGCCCAATGAGCAGTTCTTC.

Written as DNA, the CDR3 is TGTGCCAGCAGCTTCCCAGGGGTAACCAAAAACATTCAGTACTTC. It specifies CASSFPGVTKNIQYF. The V and J genes are TRBV7-2 and TRBJ2-4; weak D call: TRBD1 (6 bases). Germline lookup yields CDR1 SGHTA and CDR2 FQGNSA. The CDR3 is 15 residues long. Trimming stripped 3 bases from V and 2 bases from J, with 11 bases between.

CDR3 sequence: CASSLWGAGLAGSDTQYF. The DNA of the CDR3 is TGTGCCAGCAGTTTATGGGGGGCCGGACTAGCTGGTTCGGATACGCAGTATTTT. The chain recombines TRBV28 with TRBJ2-3, with 8 bases that match TRBD2. The trim removed 0 bases at V and 6 bases at J, leaving 14 bases unmatched. The CDR3 is 18 residues long. In germline, CDR1 is MDHEN, CDR2 SYDVKM.

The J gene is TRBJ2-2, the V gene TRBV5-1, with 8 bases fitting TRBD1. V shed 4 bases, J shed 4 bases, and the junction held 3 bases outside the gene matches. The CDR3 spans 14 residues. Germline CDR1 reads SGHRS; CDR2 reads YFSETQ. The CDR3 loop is CASSTGQATGELFF. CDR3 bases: TGCGCCAGCAGCACGGGACAGGCCACCGGGGAGCTGTTTTTT.

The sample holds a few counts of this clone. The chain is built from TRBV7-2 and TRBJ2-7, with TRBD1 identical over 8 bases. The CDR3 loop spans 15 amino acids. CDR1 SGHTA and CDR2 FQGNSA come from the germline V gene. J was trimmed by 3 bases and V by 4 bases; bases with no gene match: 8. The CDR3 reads CASSYLGQGFYEQYF. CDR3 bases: TGTGCCAGCAGCTACCTAGGACAGGGTTTCTACGAGCAGTACTTC.

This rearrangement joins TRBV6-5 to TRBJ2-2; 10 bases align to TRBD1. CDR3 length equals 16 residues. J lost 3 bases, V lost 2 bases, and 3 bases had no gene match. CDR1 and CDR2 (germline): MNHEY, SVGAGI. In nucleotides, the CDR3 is TGTGCCAGCAGTTACGGGGACAGGGGTTACACCGGGGAGCTGTTTTTT. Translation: CASSYGDRGYTGELFF.

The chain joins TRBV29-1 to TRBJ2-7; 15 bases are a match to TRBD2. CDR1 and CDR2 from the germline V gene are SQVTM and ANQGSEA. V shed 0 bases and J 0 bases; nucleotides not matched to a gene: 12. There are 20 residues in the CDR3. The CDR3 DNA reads TGCAGCGTTGAAGATATCGCTGTAGGGACTAGCGGGGGGCTCTCCTACGAGCAGTACTTC. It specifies CSVEDIAVGTSGGLSYEQYF.

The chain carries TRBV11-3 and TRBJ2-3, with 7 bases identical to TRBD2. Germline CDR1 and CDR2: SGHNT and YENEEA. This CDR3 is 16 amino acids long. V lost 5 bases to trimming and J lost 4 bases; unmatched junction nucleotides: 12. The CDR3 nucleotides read TGTGCCAGCAGCCCAAGGGCGGGAGAAAATGCAGATACGCAGTATTTT. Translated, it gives CASSPRAGENADTQYF.

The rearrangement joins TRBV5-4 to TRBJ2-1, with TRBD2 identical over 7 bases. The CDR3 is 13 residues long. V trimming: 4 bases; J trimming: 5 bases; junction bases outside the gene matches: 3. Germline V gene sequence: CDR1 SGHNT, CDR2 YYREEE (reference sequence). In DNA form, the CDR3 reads TGTGCCAGCAGCCGGGACTATAACAATGAGCAGTTCTTC. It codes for CASSRDYNNEQFF.

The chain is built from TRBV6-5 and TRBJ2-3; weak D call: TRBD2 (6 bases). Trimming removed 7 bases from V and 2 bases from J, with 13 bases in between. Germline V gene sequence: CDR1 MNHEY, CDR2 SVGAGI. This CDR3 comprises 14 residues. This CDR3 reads CASTPGRSTDTQYF. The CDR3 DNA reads TGTGCCAGCACCCCCGGGAGATCCACAGATACGCAGTATTTT.

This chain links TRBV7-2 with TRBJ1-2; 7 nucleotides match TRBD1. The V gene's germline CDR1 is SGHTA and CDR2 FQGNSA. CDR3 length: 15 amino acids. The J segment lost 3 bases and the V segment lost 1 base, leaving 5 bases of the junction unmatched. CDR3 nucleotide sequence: TGTGCCAGCAGCTTAGACCGGGACAGCTACTATGGCTACACCTTC. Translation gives CASSLDRDSYYGYTF.

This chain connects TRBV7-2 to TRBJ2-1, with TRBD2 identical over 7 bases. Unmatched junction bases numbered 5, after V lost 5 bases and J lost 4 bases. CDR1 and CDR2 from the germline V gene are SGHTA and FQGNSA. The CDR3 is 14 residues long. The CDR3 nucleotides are TGTGCCAGCAGCCCCGGACTAGTTTACAATGAGCAGTTCTTC. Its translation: CASSPGLVYNEQFF.

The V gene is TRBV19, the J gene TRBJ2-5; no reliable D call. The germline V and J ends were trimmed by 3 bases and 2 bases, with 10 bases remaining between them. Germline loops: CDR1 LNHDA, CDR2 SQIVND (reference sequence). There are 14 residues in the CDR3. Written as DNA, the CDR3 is TGTGCCAGTAGTATCTCCGGTAGACAAGAGACCCAGTACTTC. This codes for CASSISGRQETQYF.